The present T cell receptor (beta chain) was sequenced within a study of blood T cell repertoires in COVID-19. Looking at the study overall: The analysed material was cDNA or gDNA that came from T cells, B-cell-depleted T cells, or PBMCs.

Germline V gene sequence: CDR1 SGHVS, CDR2 FQNEAQ. Trimming cost V 4 bases and J 5 bases, with 20 bases left between them. This CDR3 comprises 17 residues. Authors' data handling: Estimation of nucleated cell counts relied on the amplification of reference gene primers. Clones were sequenced by immunoSEQ multiplex PCR, and TCRdb holds only the in-frame ones, with some missing. V and J calls and clone size are given by that table; D and trimming were obtained from the DNA. Seen here are some 250,000 clones, about 80% observed once, and the top ten hold roughly 1.9%. Input material: peripheral blood. This TCR was sampled from a man under 40 who had recovered from COVID-19. The chain combines TRBV7-8 with TRBJ1-4; TRBD1 is a possible D gene (5 bases). CDR3 amino acids: CASSSRRRTKGNEKLFF. CDR3 nucleotide sequence: TGTGCCAGCAGCTCCCGCCGGCGGACCAAGGGGAATGAAAAACTGTTTTTT.